Below are 27 T cell receptor beta chains sequenced from a single sample in a study of cytomegalovirus exposure and HLA in healthy donors. PCR employed 60 Vbeta and 13 Jbeta primers. The repertoire was sequenced with immunoSEQ multiplex PCR; TCRdb's copy has only in-frame clones and lacks some. The sample lists approximately 130,000 clones; 70% to 75% were seen once. The sequenced sample was PBMCs. The source of these receptors is a young man in good health and CMV-seronegative.

This sequence joins TRBV7-8 and TRBJ1-5, with 9 bases lining up with TRBD1. From germline, CDR1 is SGHVS and CDR2 FQNEAQ. The CDR3 length is 15 residues. J gave up 7 bases and V 5 bases, and 9 bases lay outside the gene matches. CDR3 sequence reads: CASSTTTGGGQPQHF. CDR3 coding DNA: TGTGCCAGCAGCACAACAACAGGGGGCGGGCAGCCCCAGCATTTT. Complete variable domain (other parts from reference TRBV7-8 and TRBJ1-5): GAGVSQSPRYKVAKRGQDVALRCDPISGHVSLFWYQQALGQGPEFLTYFQNEAQLDKSGLPSDRFFAERPEGSVSTLKIQRTQQEDSAVYLCASSTTTGGGQPQHFGDGTRLSIL.

This clone was seen a few times. The CDR3 nucleotides read TGTGCCAGCAGCTCTCGCGGACTTCACAATGAGCAGTTCTTC. Translated: CASSSRGLHNEQFF. V and J are TRBV7-3 and TRBJ2-1; a weak D match, TRBD2 (5 bases). The CDR3 consists of 14 residues. V lost 4 bases, J lost 5 bases, and 12 bases lay in between. Germline CDR1 and CDR2: SGHTA and FQGTGA.

This rearrangement joins TRBV15 to TRBJ1-2, with 7 bases identical to TRBD1. Germline V lookup: CDR1 LNHNV, CDR2 YYDKDF (reference sequence). V lost 5 bases to trimming and J lost 2 bases; unmatched junction nucleotides: 14. The CDR3 loop spans 17 amino acids. The DNA of the CDR3 is TGTGCCACCAGCGAACCGGAGAGACAGGGCCCGAACTATGGCTACACCTTC. Its protein product is CATSEPERQGPNYGYTF.

The J gene is TRBJ2-3, the V gene TRBV27; 7 nucleotides align to TRBD2. The CDR3 runs to 15 residues. Trimming at V came to 6 bases and at J to 4 bases, leaving 10 bases not matched to a gene. The germline CDR1 and CDR2 sequences are MNHEY and SMNVEV (reference sequence). The CDR3: CASRGGEGSPDTQYF. CDR3 DNA sequence: TGTGCCAGCAGGGGGGGGGAAGGGTCCCCAGATACGCAGTATTTT.

In the case of this clone: The junction and the germline gene differ at one end; a read error may be behind it. The chain combines TRBV11-2 with TRBJ2-5; D might be TRBD2 (6 bases). Per germline, CDR1 SGHAT and CDR2 FQNNGV. The CDR3 is made up of 16 amino acids. The CDR3 loop is CASSRRAGPDQETQYF. The DNA for the CDR3 is TGTGCCAGCAGCCGGCGAGCGGGTCCGGACCAGGAGACCCAGTACTTC. The variable domain in full, with the rest retrieved from reference TRBV11-2 and TRBJ2-5, is EAGVAQSPRYKIIEKRQSVAFWCNPISGHATLYWYQQILGQGPKLLIQFQNNGVVDDSQLPKDRFSAERLKGVDSTLKIQPAKLEDSAVYLCASSRRAGPDQETQYFGPGTRLLVL.

This clone occurred many times. One end of the junction fails to match germline, which may point to a read error. The chain has TRBV7-8 and TRBJ2-7; 7 bases map to TRBD2. The CDR3 loop spans 16 amino acids. Germline V gene lookup returns CDR1 SGHVS and CDR2 FQNEAQ. The CDR3 region is CASSKRGVAGSHEQYF. The DNA of the CDR3 is TGTGCCAGCAGCAAAAGAGGGGTAGCGGGCTCCCACGAGCAGTACTTC. The variable domain in full, with the rest retrieved from reference TRBV7-8 and TRBJ2-7, is GAGVSQSPRYKVAKRGQDVALRCDPISGHVSLFWYQQALGQGPEFLTYFQNEAQLDKSGLPSDRFFAERPEGSVSTLKIQRTQQEDSAVYLCASSKRGVAGSHEQYFGPGTRLTVT.

The chain recombines TRBV7-3 with TRBJ1-1, with 7 bases identical to TRBD1. The V gene end was trimmed by 6 bases and the J gene end by 2 bases; junction bases not matched to a gene: 3. This CDR3 comprises 13 residues. The germline V gene encodes CDR1 SGHTA and CDR2 FQGTGA. The CDR3, as DNA: TGTGCCAGCAGGGGACAGCTTAACACTGAAGCTTTCTTT. Encoded protein: CASRGQLNTEAFF. Filled out from reference TRBV7-3 and TRBJ1-1, the complete variable domain reads GAGVSQTPSNKVTEKGKYVELRCDPISGHTALYWYRQSLGQGPEFLIYFQGTGAADDSGLPNDRFFAVRPEGSVSTLKIQRTERGDSAVYLCASRGQLNTEAFFGQGTRLTVV.

The genes are TRBV18 and TRBJ2-6, with 8 bases aligning to TRBD2. The CDR3 extends over 16 amino acids. Per the germline V gene, CDR1 is KGHSH and CDR2 is LQKENI. The J segment lost 0 bases and the V segment lost 6 bases, leaving 4 bases of the junction unmatched. In DNA, the CDR3 is TGTGCCAGCTCGCCCACTAGCGGCTCTGGGGCCAACGTCCTGACTTTC. As protein: CASSPTSGSGANVLTF. The whole variable domain, remainder taken from reference TRBV18 and TRBJ2-6, is NAGVMQNPRHLVRRRGQEARLRCSPMKGHSHVYWYRQLPEEGLKFMVYLQKENIIDESGMPKERFSAEFPKEGPSILRIQQVVRGDSAAYFCASSPTSGSGANVLTFGAGSRLTVL.

V gene TRBV7-8 combines with J gene TRBJ1-5; D unresolved. Trimming pared 3 bases from V and 2 bases from J, leaving 8 bases between. The CDR3 covers 14 residues. The germline V gene has CDR1 SGHVS and CDR2 FQNEAQ. In nucleotides, the CDR3 is TGTGCCAGCAGCTTGGAGGGAGGCAATCAGCCCCAGCATTTT. It codes for CASSLEGGNQPQHF.

The chain joins TRBV1 to TRBJ2-3; the D call TRBD1 from the table was never checked on the DNA. TRBV1 is a pseudogene locus. The CDR3 has 18 amino acids. CDR3 DNA sequence: TGCACCAGCAGCCGGAATGGATGGGGCAGGGAATCCACAGATACGCAGTATTTT. Its translation is CTSSRNGWGRESTDTQYF.

This sequence joins TRBV5-1 and TRBJ2-3; 12 bases are a match to TRBD2. The germline V gene has CDR1 SGHRS and CDR2 YFSETQ. CDR3 length equals 18 residues. The V segment lost 0 bases and the J segment 1 base; nucleotides outside the gene matches: 6. The chain's CDR3 is CASSLEASGRAGTDTQYF. DNA of the CDR3: TGCGCCAGCAGCTTGGAGGCTAGCGGGAGGGCCGGCACAGATACGCAGTATTTT.

V usage is TRBV28 and J usage is TRBJ2-7, with D possibly being TRBD2 (6 bases). Trimming left V 6 bases short and J 4 bases short, with 13 bases between. CDR3 length: 13 residues. Per the germline V gene, CDR1 is MDHEN and CDR2 is SYDVKM. Here the CDR3 reads CASRGGIRYEQYF. DNA for the CDR3: TGTGCCAGCAGAGGAGGGATCAGGTACGAGCAGTACTTC.

V gene TRBV27 combines with J gene TRBJ1-5; D uncertain. CDR3 length: 14 residues. Germline values: CDR1 MNHEY, CDR2 SMNVEV (reference sequence). With 3 bases removed from V and 4 bases from J, the gap between germline ends came to 10 bases. The CDR3 reads CASSLGGGNQPQHF. Written as DNA, the CDR3 is TGTGCCAGCAGTTTGGGAGGTGGGAATCAGCCCCAGCATTTT.

This clone was picked up a small number of times. V is TRBV30 and J is TRBJ2-5, with D perhaps matching TRBD2 (6 bases). The V end lost 1 base, the J end lost 5 bases, and 14 bases lay between the germline ends. CDR1 and CDR2 from the germline V gene are GTSNPN and SVGIG (reference sequence). The CDR3 has 14 residues. DNA for the CDR3: TGTGCCTGGAGTGGCGGGACTGGAGTGGAGACCCAGTACTTC. Amino acid sequence: CAWSGGTGVETQYF.

J is TRBJ1-4 and V is TRBV7-2; possibly TRBD1 for D (5 bases). V lost 6 bases, J lost 6 bases, and 11 bases lay in between. Germline CDR1 and CDR2: SGHTA and FQGNSA. This CDR3 contains 13 residues. Here the CDR3 DNA reads TGTGCCAGCAGGGCCAGGGCTGATGAAAAACTGTTTTTT. Encoded protein: CASRARADEKLFF.

The chain employs TRBV6-5 and TRBJ2-3; D gene unclear. This CDR3 comprises 13 residues. V lost 6 bases and J lost 2, with 9 bases in between. Germline V gene sequence: CDR1 MNHEY, CDR2 SVGAGI. For the CDR3, the DNA is TGTGCCAGCAGCCGAGGCCACACAGATACGCAGTATTTT. This gives the protein CASSRGHTDTQYF.

This CDR3 is CASSLSPRVTEAFF. CDR3 DNA: TGTGCCAGCAGCCTGTCCCCCCGGGTTACTGAAGCTTTCTTT. The chain joins TRBV7-3 to TRBJ1-1; D not certain. Germline V lookup: CDR1 SGHTA, CDR2 FQGTGA. With 5 bases removed from V and 5 bases from J, the gap between germline ends came to 15 bases. This CDR3 contains 14 residues. Variable domain in full (rest from reference TRBV7-3 and TRBJ1-1): GAGVSQTPSNKVTEKGKYVELRCDPISGHTALYWYRQSLGQGPEFLIYFQGTGAADDSGLPNDRFFAVRPEGSVSTLKIQRTERGDSAVYLCASSLSPRVTEAFFGQGTRLTVV.

The rearrangement uses TRBV15 and TRBJ1-1, with D unresolved. The CDR3 runs to 12 residues. The ends were cut back, 1 base at V and 10 bases at J, with 10 bases in the middle. Germline-derived CDR1 and CDR2 are LNHNV and YYDKDF (reference sequence). CDR3 residues: CATSRAQYRAFF. In DNA, the CDR3 is TGTGCCACCAGCAGAGCACAATATCGAGCTTTCTTT.

The V call is TRBV6-5, the J call TRBJ1-2; D unclear. The V gene's germline CDR1 is MNHEY and CDR2 SVGAGI. CDR3 length: 15 residues. Trimming removed 0 bases from V and 7 bases from J, with 15 bases in between. CDR3 nucleotide sequence: TGTGCCAGCAGTTACTCGATATCCGTCGGTTTTGGCTACACCTTC. Translating it yields CASSYSISVGFGYTF.

This chain joins TRBV9 and TRBJ1-1; 7 nucleotides agree with TRBD1. Germline values: CDR1 SGDLS, CDR2 YYNGEE. V shed 4 bases, J shed 1 base, and the junction held 7 bases outside the gene matches. CDR3 length: 15 amino acids. The CDR3 nucleotides are TGTGCCAGCAGCCCCCGGACAGGCAAGAACACTGAAGCTTTCTTT. Translated, it gives CASSPRTGKNTEAFF.

This clone was seen more than once but under ten times. The chain recombines TRBV2 with TRBJ1-1, with D possibly being TRBD1 (6 bases). The CDR3 runs 14 residues. V lost 7 bases to trimming and J lost 1 base, with 13 bases between them. The germline gives CDR1 SNHLY, CDR2 FYNNEI. DNA for the CDR3: TGTGCCAGCAAACGGCAGGGGTCGAACACTGAAGCTTTCTTT. Residues: CASKRQGSNTEAFF.

The chain links TRBV6-5 to TRBJ2-7, with 10 bases that match TRBD1. In germline, CDR1 is MNHEY, CDR2 SVGAGI. This CDR3 spans 16 amino acids. V dropped 0 bases and J dropped 4; count of bases not matched to a gene: 6. The CDR3 protein is CASSYSVGQGRYEQYF. The CDR3 DNA reads TGTGCCAGCAGTTACTCCGTGGGACAGGGGAGGTACGAGCAGTACTTC.

This clone was seen a handful of times. The chain is built from TRBV30 and TRBJ2-1; 7 nucleotides match TRBD2. The CDR3 extends over 14 amino acids. Unmatched junction bases numbered 7, after V lost 0 bases and J lost 8 bases. Germline V gives CDR1 GTSNPN, CDR2 SVGIG (reference sequence). The CDR3 sequence is CAWSVSGGGYEQFF. In nucleotides, the CDR3 is TGTGCCTGGAGTGTAAGTGGGGGGGGGTATGAGCAGTTCTTC.

In DNA, the CDR3 is TGTGCCAGCAGCGTCATTGGACAGGGAGTAGATACGCAGTATTTT. It codes for CASSVIGQGVDTQYF. The rearrangement links TRBV9 to TRBJ2-3; 8 bases align to TRBD1. The CDR3 spans 15 residues. The trim removed 2 bases at V and 5 bases at J, leaving 7 bases unmatched. Germline V CDR1 and CDR2: SGDLS, YYNGEE.

The chain is built from TRBV6-1 and TRBJ1-4, with D possibly TRBD1 on 6 matching bases. The CDR3 consists of 14 residues. V lost 8 bases, J lost 6 bases, and 16 bases lay in between. The germline gives CDR1 MNHNS, CDR2 SASEGT. The CDR3 DNA follows: TGTGCCAGCCATTGGACAGCTGATGATGAAAAACTGTTTTTT. It is translated as CASHWTADDEKLFF.

V is TRBV6-6 and J is TRBJ2-7; 8 bases match TRBD2. This CDR3 is 15 amino acids long. Germline trimming cut 4 bases from V and 4 bases from J; bases unmatched to any gene: 9. Looked up from germline, CDR1 is MNHNY and CDR2 is SVGAGI (reference sequence). CDR3 amino acids: CASSSTGGVGYEQYF. The CDR3 nucleotides read TGTGCCAGCAGTTCAACCGGGGGGGTAGGTTACGAGCAGTACTTC.

The rearrangement joins TRBV9 to TRBJ2-3; tentative D call: TRBD2 (5 bases). Trimming removed 0 bases at V and 6 bases at J, with 5 bases between. In germline, CDR1 is SGDLS, CDR2 YYNGEE. CDR3 length equals 12 residues. Here the CDR3 DNA reads TGTGCCAGCAGCGTAGGAGGGGATACGCAGTATTTT. This gives the protein CASSVGGDTQYF.